What follows is one T cell receptor (beta chain) and its context. The sample belongs to a study of blood T cell repertoires in COVID-19. Study overall: Sites in the United States, Italy and Spain provided acute and convalescent COVID-19 samples.

The protocol was immunoSEQ multiplex PCR, while the TCRdb copy is restricted to in-frame clones and leaves out a portion. The sample lists roughly 260,000 clones, around nine tenths seen once, with roughly 2.6% in the top ten. Participants were aged about 18 to 90 years, lived in 20 to 30 US areas, and enrolled virtually. Participants' reported clinical history set cohort assignment. The trim removed 5 bases at V and 11 bases at J, leaving 17 bases unmatched. Germline CDR1 reads SEHNR; CDR2 reads FQNEAQ (reference sequence). CDR3 length: 15 amino acids. Sequencing was done on a sample of PBMCs or T cells enriched from blood (not recorded which). The TCR was taken from a woman younger than 35 who had recovered from COVID-19. The chain is built from TRBV7-9 and TRBJ1-2, with 7 positions matching TRBD1. The CDR3 is CASSRFRQGNRKYTF. The CDR3 DNA reads as TGTGCCAGCAGCCGGTTCCGACAGGGTAATAGGAAATACACCTTC.